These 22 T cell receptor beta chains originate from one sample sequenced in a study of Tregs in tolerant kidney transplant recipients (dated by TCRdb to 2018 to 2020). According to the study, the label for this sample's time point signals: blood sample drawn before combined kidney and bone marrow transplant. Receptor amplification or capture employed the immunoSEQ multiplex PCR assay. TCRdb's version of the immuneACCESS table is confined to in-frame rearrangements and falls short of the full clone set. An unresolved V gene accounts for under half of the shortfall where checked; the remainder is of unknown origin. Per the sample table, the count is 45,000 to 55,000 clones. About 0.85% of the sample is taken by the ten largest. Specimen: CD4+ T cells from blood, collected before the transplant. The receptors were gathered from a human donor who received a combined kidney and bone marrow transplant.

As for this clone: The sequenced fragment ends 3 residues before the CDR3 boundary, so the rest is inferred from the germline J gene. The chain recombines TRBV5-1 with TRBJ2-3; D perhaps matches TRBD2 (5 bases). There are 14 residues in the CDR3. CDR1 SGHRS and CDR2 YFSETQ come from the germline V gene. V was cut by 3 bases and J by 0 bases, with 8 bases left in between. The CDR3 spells CASSSRTSTDTQYF. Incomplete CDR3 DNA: TGCGCCAGCAGCTCTCGGACTAGCACAGATACG. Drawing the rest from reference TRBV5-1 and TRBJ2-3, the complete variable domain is KAGVTQTPRYLIKTRGQQVTLSCSPISGHRSVSWYQQTPGQGLQFLFEYFSETQRNKGNFPGRFSGRQFSNSRSEMNVSTLELGDSALYLCASSSRTSTDTQYFGPGTRLTVL.

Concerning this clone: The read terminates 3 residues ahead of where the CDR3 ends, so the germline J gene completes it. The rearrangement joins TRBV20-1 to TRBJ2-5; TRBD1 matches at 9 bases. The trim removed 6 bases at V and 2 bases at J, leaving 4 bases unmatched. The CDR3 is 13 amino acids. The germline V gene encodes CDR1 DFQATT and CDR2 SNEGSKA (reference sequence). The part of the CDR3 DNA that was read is TGCAGTGCCCTAGACAGGGGGCAAGAGACC. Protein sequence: CSALDRGQET. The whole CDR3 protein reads CSALDRGQETQYF.

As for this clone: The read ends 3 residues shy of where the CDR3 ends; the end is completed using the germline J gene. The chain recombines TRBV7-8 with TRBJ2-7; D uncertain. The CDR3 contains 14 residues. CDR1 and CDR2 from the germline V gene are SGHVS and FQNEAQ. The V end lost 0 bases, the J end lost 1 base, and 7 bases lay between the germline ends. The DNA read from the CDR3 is TGTGCCAGCAGCTTAGCCCCGGGTTCCTACGAG. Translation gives CASSLAPGSYE. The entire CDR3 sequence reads CASSLAPGSYEQYF. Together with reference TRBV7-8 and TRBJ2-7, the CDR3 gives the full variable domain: GAGVSQSPRYKVAKRGQDVALRCDPISGHVSLFWYQQALGQGPEFLTYFQNEAQLDKSGLPSDRFFAERPEGSVSTLKIQRTQQEDSAVYLCASSLAPGSYEQYFGPGTRLTVT.

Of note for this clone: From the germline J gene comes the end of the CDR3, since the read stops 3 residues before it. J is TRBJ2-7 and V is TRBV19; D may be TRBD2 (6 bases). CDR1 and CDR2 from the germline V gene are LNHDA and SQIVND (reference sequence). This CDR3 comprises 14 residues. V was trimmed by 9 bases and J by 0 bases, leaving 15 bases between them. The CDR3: CARGPEGHSYEQYF. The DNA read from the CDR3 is TGTGCCAGGGGGCCGGAGGGGCACTCCTACGAG.

The part of the CDR3 DNA that was read is TGCAGCGTTGCGGTACAGGGAGGCACCGGGGAG. It translates to CSVAVQGGTGE. The full CDR3 protein reads CSVAVQGGTGELFF. The chain links TRBV29-1 to TRBJ2-2; perhaps D is TRBD1 or TRBD2 (6 bases each). The CDR3 goes on 3 residues after the read ends, and that part is filled in from the germline J gene. Trimming removed 4 bases at V and 4 bases at J, with 13 bases between. The germline gives CDR1 SQVTM, CDR2 ANQGSEA. The CDR3 has 14 residues.

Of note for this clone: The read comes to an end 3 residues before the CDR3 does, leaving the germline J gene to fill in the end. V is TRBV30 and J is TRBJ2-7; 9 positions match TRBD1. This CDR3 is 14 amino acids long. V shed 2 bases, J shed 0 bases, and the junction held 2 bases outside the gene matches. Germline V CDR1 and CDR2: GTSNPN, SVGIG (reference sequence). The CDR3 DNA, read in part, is TGTGCCTGGAGTCCGGGACAGGGCTCCTACGAG. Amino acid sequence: CAWSPGQGSYE. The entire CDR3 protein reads CAWSPGQGSYEQYF.

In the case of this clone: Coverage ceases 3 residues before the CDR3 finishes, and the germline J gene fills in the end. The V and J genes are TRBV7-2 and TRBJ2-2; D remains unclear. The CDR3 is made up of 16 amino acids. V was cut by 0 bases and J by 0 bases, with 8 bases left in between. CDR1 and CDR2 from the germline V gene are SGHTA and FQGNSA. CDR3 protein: CASSLAAASNTGELFF. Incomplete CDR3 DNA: TGTGCCAGCAGCTTAGCGGCGGCCTCGAACACCGGGGAG.

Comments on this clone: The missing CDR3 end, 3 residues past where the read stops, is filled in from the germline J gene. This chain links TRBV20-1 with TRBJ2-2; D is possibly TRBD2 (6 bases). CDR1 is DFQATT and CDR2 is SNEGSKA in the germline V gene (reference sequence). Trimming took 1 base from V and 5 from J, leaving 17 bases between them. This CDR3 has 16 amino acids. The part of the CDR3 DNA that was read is TGCAGTGCTAGAGTCTGGTCGGGACTCCGGACCGGGGAG. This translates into CSARVWSGLRTGE. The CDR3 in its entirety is CSARVWSGLRTGELFF.

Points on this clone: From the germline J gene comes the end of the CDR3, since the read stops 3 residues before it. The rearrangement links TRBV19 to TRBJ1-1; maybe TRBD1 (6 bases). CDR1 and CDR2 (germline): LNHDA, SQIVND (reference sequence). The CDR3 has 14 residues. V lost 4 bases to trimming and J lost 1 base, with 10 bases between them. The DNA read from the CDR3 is TGTGCCAGTAGTAGGGGGCAGTGGAACACTGAA. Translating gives CASSRGQWNTE. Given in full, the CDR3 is CASSRGQWNTEAFF.

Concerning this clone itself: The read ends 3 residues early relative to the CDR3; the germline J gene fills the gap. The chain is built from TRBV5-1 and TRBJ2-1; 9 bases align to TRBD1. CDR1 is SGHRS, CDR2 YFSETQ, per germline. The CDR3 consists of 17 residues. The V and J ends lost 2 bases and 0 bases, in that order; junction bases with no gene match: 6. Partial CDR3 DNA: TGCGCCAGCAGCTTTAACACAGGGGGCGCCTCCTACAATGAG. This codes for CASSFNTGGASYNE. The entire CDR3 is CASSFNTGGASYNEQFF.

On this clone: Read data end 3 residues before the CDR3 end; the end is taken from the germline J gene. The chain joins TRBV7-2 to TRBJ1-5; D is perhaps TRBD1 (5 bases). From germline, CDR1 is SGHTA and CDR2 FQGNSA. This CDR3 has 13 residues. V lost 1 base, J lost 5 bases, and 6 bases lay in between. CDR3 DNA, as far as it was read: TGTGCCAGCAGCTTAGGCAGGGATCAGCCC. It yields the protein CASSLGRDQP. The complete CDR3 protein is CASSLGRDQPQHF.

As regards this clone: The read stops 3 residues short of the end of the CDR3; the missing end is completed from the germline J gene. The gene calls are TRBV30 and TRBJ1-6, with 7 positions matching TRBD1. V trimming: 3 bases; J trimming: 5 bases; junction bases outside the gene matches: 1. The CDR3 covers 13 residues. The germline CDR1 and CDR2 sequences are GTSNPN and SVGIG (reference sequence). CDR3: CAWRDRHNSPLHF. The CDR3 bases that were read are TGTGCCTGGAGGGACAGGCATAATTCACCC.

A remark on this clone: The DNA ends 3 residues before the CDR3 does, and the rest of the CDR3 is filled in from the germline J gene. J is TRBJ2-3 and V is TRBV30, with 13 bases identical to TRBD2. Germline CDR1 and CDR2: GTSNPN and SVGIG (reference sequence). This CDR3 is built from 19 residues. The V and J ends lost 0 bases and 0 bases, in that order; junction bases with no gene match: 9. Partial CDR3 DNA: TGTGCCTGGAGTGTACCGGGACTAGCGGGAAGAACTAGCACAGATACG. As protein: CAWSVPGLAGRTSTDT. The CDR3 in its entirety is CAWSVPGLAGRTSTDTQYF.

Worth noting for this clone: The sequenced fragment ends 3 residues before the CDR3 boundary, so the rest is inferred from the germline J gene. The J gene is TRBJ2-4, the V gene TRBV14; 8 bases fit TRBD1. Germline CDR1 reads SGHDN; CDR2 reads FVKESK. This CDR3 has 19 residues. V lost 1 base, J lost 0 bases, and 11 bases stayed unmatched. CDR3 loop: CASSQAGGKATLAKNIQYF. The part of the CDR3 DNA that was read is TGTGCCAGCAGCCAAGCAGGGGGCAAAGCTACTCTAGCCAAAAACATT.

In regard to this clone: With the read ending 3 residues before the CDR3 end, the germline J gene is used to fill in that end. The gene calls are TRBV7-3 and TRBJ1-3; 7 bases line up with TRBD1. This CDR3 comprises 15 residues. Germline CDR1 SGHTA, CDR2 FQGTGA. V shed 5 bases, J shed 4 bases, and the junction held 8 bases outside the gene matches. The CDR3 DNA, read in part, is TGTGCCAGCAGCAGTAGACAGGGCCCCGGAAACACC. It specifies CASSSRQGPGNT. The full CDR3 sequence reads CASSSRQGPGNTIYF.

The CDR3 protein is CASSLREQANEQFF. The sequenced part of the CDR3 DNA is TGTGCCAGCAGCCTCAGGGAGCAAGCAAATGAG. This chain uses TRBV7-8 with TRBJ2-1; D is perhaps TRBD1 or TRBD2 (5 bases each). The read ends 3 residues early relative to the CDR3; the germline J gene fills the gap. V dropped 5 bases and J dropped 7 bases, with 15 bases sitting between them. This CDR3 has 14 amino acids. CDR1 is SGHVS, CDR2 FQNEAQ, per germline.

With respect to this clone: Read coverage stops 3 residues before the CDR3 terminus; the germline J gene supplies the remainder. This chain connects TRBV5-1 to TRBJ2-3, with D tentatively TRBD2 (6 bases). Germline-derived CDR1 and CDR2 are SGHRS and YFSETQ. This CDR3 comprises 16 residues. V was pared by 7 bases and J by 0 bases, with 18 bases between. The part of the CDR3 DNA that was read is TGCGCCAGCGGGGCTTCACTAGCCACTAGCACAGATACG. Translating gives CASGASLATSTDT. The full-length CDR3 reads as CASGASLATSTDTQYF.

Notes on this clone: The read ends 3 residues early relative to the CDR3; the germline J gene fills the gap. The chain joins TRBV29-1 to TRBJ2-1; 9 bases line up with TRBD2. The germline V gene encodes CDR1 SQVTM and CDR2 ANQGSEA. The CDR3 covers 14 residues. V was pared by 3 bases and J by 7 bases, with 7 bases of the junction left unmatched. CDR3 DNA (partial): TGCAGCGTTGATTCTAGCGGGAAGGAGAATGAG. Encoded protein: CSVDSSGKENE. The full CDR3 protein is CSVDSSGKENEQFF.

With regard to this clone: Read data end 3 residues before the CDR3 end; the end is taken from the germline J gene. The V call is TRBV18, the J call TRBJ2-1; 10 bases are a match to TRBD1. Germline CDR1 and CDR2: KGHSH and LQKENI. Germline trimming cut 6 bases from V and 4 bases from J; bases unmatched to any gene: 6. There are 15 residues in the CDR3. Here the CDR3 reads CASSKPGQGYNEQFF. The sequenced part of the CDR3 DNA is TGTGCCAGCTCCAAACCGGGACAGGGGTACAATGAG.

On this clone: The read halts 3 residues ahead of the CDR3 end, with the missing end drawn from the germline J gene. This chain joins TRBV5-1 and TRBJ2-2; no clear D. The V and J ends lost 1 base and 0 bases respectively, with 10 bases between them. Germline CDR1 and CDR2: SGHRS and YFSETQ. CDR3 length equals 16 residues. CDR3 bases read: TGCGCCAGCAGCTTGCAATACGTAGCGAACACCGGGGAG. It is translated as CASSLQYVANTGE. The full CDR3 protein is CASSLQYVANTGELFF.

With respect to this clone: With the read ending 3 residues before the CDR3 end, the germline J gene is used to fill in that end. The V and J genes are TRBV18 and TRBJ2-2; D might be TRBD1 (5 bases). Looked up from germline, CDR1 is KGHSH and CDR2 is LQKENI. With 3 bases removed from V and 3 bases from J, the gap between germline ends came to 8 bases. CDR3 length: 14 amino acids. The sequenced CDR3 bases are TGTGCCAGCTCACCTGACAGCTACACCGGGGAG. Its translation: CASSPDSYTGE. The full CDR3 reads CASSPDSYTGELFF.

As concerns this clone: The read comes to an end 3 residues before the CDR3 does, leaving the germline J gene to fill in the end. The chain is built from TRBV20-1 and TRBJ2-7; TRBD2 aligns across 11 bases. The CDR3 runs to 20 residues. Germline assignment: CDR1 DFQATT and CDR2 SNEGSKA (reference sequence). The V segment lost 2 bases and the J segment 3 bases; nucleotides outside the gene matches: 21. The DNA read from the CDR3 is TGCAGTGCTAGAAGGTACATGGCGGGAGTAACTAGCGGGAGTAGCTACGAG. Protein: CSARRYMAGVTSGSSYE. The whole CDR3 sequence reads CSARRYMAGVTSGSSYEQYF.